The 32 T cell receptor beta chains below all came from one sample that was sequenced in a study of blood T cell repertoires in COVID-19. Sequencing used immunoSEQ multiplex PCR; TCRdb keeps in-frame clones, though not all of them. The data show 100,000 to 150,000 clones, with 78% seen just once and 2% to 2.5% held by the top ten. The specimen sequenced was peripheral blood. The receptors here all came from a man in his sixties or seventies with acute or convalescent COVID-19.

The V gene is TRBV3-1 (or the pseudogene TRBV3-2), the J gene TRBJ1-1; D is unclear. This CDR3 is 14 amino acids long. Germline V gene data show CDR1 as LGHDT and CDR2 as YNNKEL (reference sequence). Trimming removed 3 bases from V and 4 bases from J, with 12 bases in between. The CDR3 region has the DNA TGTGCCAGCAGCCATTTCGGTATGGTCACTGAAGCTTTCTTT. Translation: CASSHFGMVTEAFF.

This rearrangement joins TRBV30 to TRBJ1-2; possibly TRBD1 for D (5 bases). Deletions cut 2 bases from V and 3 bases from J, with 22 bases between. This CDR3 is built from 17 residues. Germline loops: CDR1 GTSNPN, CDR2 SVGIG (reference sequence). DNA of the CDR3: TGTGCCTGGAGTCCATGGCCAGCCGGGGGAACCTACTATGGCTACACCTTC. This sequence encodes CAWSPWPAGGTYYGYTF.

The chain's CDR3 is CASSLGTGGNLNTEAFF. CDR3 DNA sequence: TGTGCCAGCAGCTTGGGGACAGGAGGGAATTTGAACACTGAAGCTTTCTTT. The chain employs TRBV7-9 and TRBJ1-1; 8 bases are a match to TRBD1. The CDR3 consists of 17 residues. Germline trimming cut 3 bases from V and 0 bases from J; bases unmatched to any gene: 9. The germline V gene has CDR1 SEHNR and CDR2 FQNEAQ (reference sequence).

The chain employs TRBV7-2 and TRBJ2-2; 9 bases match TRBD1. The CDR3 spans 13 residues. The J segment lost 6 bases and the V segment lost 7 bases, leaving 3 bases of the junction unmatched. CDR1 is SGHTA and CDR2 is FQGNSA in the germline V gene. CDR3 in amino acids: CASTRDRAGELFF. CDR3 bases: TGTGCCAGCACCCGGGACAGGGCCGGGGAGCTGTTTTTT.

About this clone: One end of the junction fails to match germline, which may point to a read error. The chain combines TRBV7-2 with TRBJ2-4; possible D gene TRBD2, 5 bases. This CDR3 has 16 amino acids. Germline V gene sequence: CDR1 SGHTA, CDR2 FQGNSA. The CDR3 reads CASSLETGSAKNIQYF. The CDR3 DNA follows: TGTGCCAGCAGTTTAGAAACGGGGTCGGCCAAAAACATTCAGTACTTC.

The rearrangement links TRBV19 to TRBJ1-2, with D possibly TRBD1 on 5 matching bases. Trimming shortened V by 4 bases and J by 5 bases, and 17 bases separated the two germline ends. In germline, CDR1 is LNHDA, CDR2 SQIVND (reference sequence). This CDR3 has 15 amino acids. The CDR3 loop is CASSTRQNVNYGYTF. Here the CDR3 DNA reads TGTGCCAGTAGTACCCGACAGAATGTGAATTATGGCTACACCTTC.

The V and J genes are TRBV7-7 and TRBJ2-5; TRBD1 is a possible D gene (5 bases). Trimming left V 3 bases short and J 5 bases short, with 16 bases between. This CDR3 is built from 15 residues. Looked up from germline, CDR1 is SSHAT and CDR2 is FNYEAQ (reference sequence). The CDR3 spells CASSFSHVGPETQYF. CDR3 coding DNA: TGTGCCAGCAGCTTTTCTCATGTGGGGCCCGAGACCCAGTACTTC.

V is TRBV4-3 and J is TRBJ1-1; D possibly corresponds to TRBD1 (5 bases). Trimming cost V 1 base and J 4 bases, with 10 bases left between them. Germline lookup yields CDR1 LGHNA and CDR2 YSLEER. This CDR3 spans 14 amino acids. The CDR3 loop is CASSQVTGGTEAFF. CDR3 DNA sequence: TGCGCCAGCAGCCAAGTAACCGGGGGCACTGAAGCTTTCTTT.

The rearrangement uses TRBV25-1 and TRBJ1-6; 7 bases agree with TRBD1. Germline V gives CDR1 MGHDK, CDR2 SYGVNS. The CDR3 spans 16 residues. V trimming: 6 bases; J trimming: 5 bases; junction bases outside the gene matches: 10. CDR3 nucleotide sequence: TGTGCCAGCAGACAGACAGGGTCGGTTGATAATTCACCCCTCCACTTT. Encoded protein: CASRQTGSVDNSPLHF.

V is TRBV19 and J is TRBJ2-5, with 8 bases aligning to TRBD2. The CDR3 is made up of 14 amino acids. Germline V gene lookup returns CDR1 LNHDA and CDR2 SQIVND (reference sequence). J gave up 7 bases and V 4 bases, and 8 bases lay outside the gene matches. The CDR3 sequence is CASSSGGTRRTQYF. The CDR3 region has the DNA TGTGCCAGTAGTAGCGGGGGGACCCGGAGGACCCAGTACTTC.

This clone was recorded once. The chain uses TRBV11-2 and TRBJ2-7; 8 bases align to TRBD1. CDR1 is SGHAT and CDR2 is FQNNGV in the germline V gene. CDR3 length: 15 residues. Unmatched junction bases numbered 4, after V lost 0 bases and J lost 3 bases. The CDR3, as DNA: TGTGCCAGCAGCTTAGATCCAGGGGGCCTCTACGAGCAGTACTTC. It codes for CASSLDPGGLYEQYF.

CDR3 residues: CATSRDFQGTQHF. The CDR3 DNA reads TGTGCCACCAGCAGAGATTTTCAGGGTACCCAGCATTTT. This chain joins TRBV15 and TRBJ1-5, with a possible D match to TRBD1 (5 bases). The V end lost 0 bases, the J end lost 11 bases, and 11 bases lay between the germline ends. This CDR3 comprises 13 residues. Germline-derived CDR1 and CDR2 are LNHNV and YYDKDF (reference sequence).

The chain employs TRBV7-2 and TRBJ1-4; 7 bases line up with TRBD1. V lost 4 bases and J lost 4; bases outside the gene matches: 6. The CDR3 totals 15 residues. From germline, CDR1 is SGHTA and CDR2 FQGNSA. CDR3 DNA sequence: TGTGCCAGCAGCTCCCAGACAGGGCTTAATGAAAAACTGTTTTTT. Residues: CASSSQTGLNEKLFF.

For the CDR3, the DNA is TGTGCCAGCAGTGAAGGAGGGAATTCACCCCTCCACTTT. Translating gives CASSEGGNSPLHF. The chain recombines TRBV6-1 with TRBJ1-6; D is unclear. V was shortened by 1 base and J by 7 bases, with 5 bases between the two germline ends. Germline V gene sequence: CDR1 MNHNS, CDR2 SASEGT. This CDR3 is built from 13 residues.

This chain connects TRBV7-3 to TRBJ2-1, with D possibly matching TRBD1 (5 bases). CDR1 is SGHTA, CDR2 FQGTGA, per germline. The CDR3 is 14 residues long. The V end was cut by 4 bases, the J end by 6 bases, with 13 bases between. Here the CDR3 DNA reads TGTGCCAGCAGCTCCCTAGGGGCCCGCAATGAGCAGTTCTTC. Translating gives CASSSLGARNEQFF.

The chain employs TRBV5-6 and TRBJ1-1; D is unclear. V gave up 0 bases and J gave up 2 bases, with 5 bases separating them. The CDR3 is 13 residues long. Germline values: CDR1 SGHDT, CDR2 YYEEEE. The CDR3 coding sequence is TGTGCCAGCAGCTTGGACAGAAACACTGAAGCTTTCTTT. Its protein is CASSLDRNTEAFF.

The chain carries TRBV10-3 and TRBJ1-2; D might be TRBD1 (6 bases). This CDR3 has 14 amino acids. Trimming cost V 11 bases and J 9 bases, with 25 bases left between them. The germline gives CDR1 ENHRY, CDR2 SYGVKD. The CDR3 nucleotides read TGTGCCTCCACAATCACCCAGGGGATCGTGCGCTACACCTTC. This codes for CASTITQGIVRYTF.

V is TRBV12-3 or TRBV12-4 and J is TRBJ2-3; TRBD2 is a possible D gene (5 bases). This CDR3 spans 13 amino acids. V lost 4 bases and J 1 base, leaving 6 bases between the germline ends. This CDR3 reads CASSWGGTDTQYF. DNA for the CDR3: TGTGCCAGCAGTTGGGGAGGCACAGATACGCAGTATTTT.

The CDR3 DNA is TGCGCCAGCAGCTCGATGGGAGGGGCCAATCAGCCCCAGCATTTT. Encoded protein: CASSSMGGANQPQHF. This sequence joins TRBV4-1 and TRBJ1-5; tentative D call: TRBD1 (5 bases). Trimming removed 5 bases at V and 3 bases at J, with 14 bases between. Per the germline V gene, CDR1 is MGHRA and CDR2 is YSYEKL. The CDR3 length is 15 residues.

This clone was seen once. The rearrangement uses TRBV28 and TRBJ1-2; D not resolved. Germline CDR1 reads MDHEN; CDR2 reads SYDVKM. The CDR3 spans 15 residues. V was cut by 7 bases and J by 2 bases, with 17 bases left in between. CDR3 amino acids: CASTSVPRSNYGYTF. CDR3 nucleotide sequence: TGTGCCAGCACATCGGTCCCCCGGTCCAACTATGGCTACACCTTC.

V and J are TRBV24-1 and TRBJ2-5, with 7 positions matching TRBD1. The V and J ends lost 0 bases and 5 bases, in that order; junction bases with no gene match: 8. This CDR3 has 16 amino acids. CDR1 and CDR2 (germline): KGHDR, SFDVKD. CDR3 sequence (DNA): TGTGCCACCAGTGATTTGCACGTGACAGGGTCGGAGACCCAGTACTTC. Translating it yields CATSDLHVTGSETQYF.

This chain uses TRBV13 with TRBJ2-5; 8 bases align to TRBD2. The CDR3 loop spans 13 amino acids. Germline-derived CDR1 and CDR2 are PRHDT and FYEKMQ (reference sequence). The V segment lost 2 bases and the J segment 5 bases; nucleotides outside the gene matches: 1. This CDR3 reads CASSLPGGETQYF. In nucleotides, the CDR3 is TGTGCCAGCAGCTTACCGGGGGGGGAGACCCAGTACTTC.

This clone was detected only once. This chain joins TRBV6-6 and TRBJ2-2; 7 nucleotides align to TRBD1. There are 15 residues in the CDR3. V lost 2 bases to trimming and J lost 7 bases; unmatched junction nucleotides: 7. The germline V gene has CDR1 MNHNY and CDR2 SVGAGI (reference sequence). In nucleotides, the CDR3 is TGTGCCAGCAGTTACCCGGGACAGACAAGCGGGGAGCTGTTTTTT. Its protein is CASSYPGQTSGELFF.

CDR3 sequence reads: CASSLWTGGWETQYF. In DNA, the CDR3 is TGTGCCAGCAGCTTGTGGACAGGGGGCTGGGAGACCCAGTACTTC. The rearrangement uses TRBV5-5 and TRBJ2-5; 11 bases line up with TRBD1. Per the germline V gene, CDR1 is SGHKS and CDR2 is YYEKEE (reference sequence). The CDR3 is 15 residues long. Losses at the gene ends were 1 base for V and 5 bases for J; bases not matched to a gene: 4.

The rearrangement uses TRBV5-1 and TRBJ2-1; D perhaps matches TRBD1 (6 bases). This CDR3 comprises 20 residues. V lost 3 bases, J lost 0 bases, and 25 bases lay in between. Germline V gives CDR1 SGHRS, CDR2 YFSETQ. CDR3: CASSSRGIYREESSYNEQFF. The CDR3 bases are TGCGCCAGCAGCTCCAGAGGAATTTACAGGGAAGAAAGCTCCTACAATGAGCAGTTCTTC.

This clone has more than one count but fewer than ten. The chain combines TRBV7-6 with TRBJ1-1; 8 bases agree with TRBD1. Germline assignment: CDR1 SGHVS and CDR2 FNYEAQ. The CDR3 length is 18 residues. The trim removed 4 bases at V and 0 bases at J, leaving 13 bases unmatched. CDR3 DNA sequence: TGTGCCAGCAGCTCCGTTGTAGGACAGGGAGGCATGAACACTGAAGCTTTCTTT. Translated, it gives CASSSVVGQGGMNTEAFF.

The chain uses TRBV9 and TRBJ2-5; D call uncertain. The CDR3 sequence is 16 residues long. The germline V gene has CDR1 SGDLS and CDR2 YYNGEE. With 0 bases removed from V and 0 bases from J, the gap between germline ends came to 12 bases. This chain's CDR3 is CASSVERHSYQETQYF. The CDR3 DNA reads as TGTGCCAGCAGCGTAGAACGACACAGTTACCAAGAGACCCAGTACTTC.

The chain employs TRBV4-1 and TRBJ2-7; the match to TRBD1 covers 9 bases. This CDR3 comprises 14 residues. V shed 5 bases, J shed 5 bases, and the junction held 7 bases outside the gene matches. Germline values: CDR1 MGHRA, CDR2 YSYEKL. The CDR3 nucleotides read TGCGCCAGCAGCTCCGGACAGGGGATCCACGAGCAGTACTTC. Amino acids: CASSSGQGIHEQYF.

CDR3: CASSPTTTSYNEQFF. The CDR3, as DNA: TGTGCCAGCTCACCTACTACCACCTCCTACAATGAGCAGTTCTTC. This rearrangement joins TRBV18 to TRBJ2-1; D gene unclear. This CDR3 contains 15 residues. Trimming shortened V by 3 bases and J by 0 bases, and 9 bases separated the two germline ends. Germline CDR1 and CDR2: KGHSH and LQKENI.

The chain uses TRBV12-3 or TRBV12-4 and TRBJ1-1; D gene unclear. The CDR3 is 13 residues long. Trimming removed 1 base from V and 5 bases from J, with 8 bases in between. DNA of the CDR3: TGTGCCAGCAGTTTAGTACCCCAGACTGAAGCTTTCTTT. It is translated as CASSLVPQTEAFF.

The chain has TRBV6-5 and TRBJ2-7; TRBD2 matches 8 bases. Germline V gene data show CDR1 as MNHEY and CDR2 as SVGAGI. V trimming: 5 bases; J trimming: 5 bases; junction bases outside the gene matches: 8. This CDR3 is built from 14 residues. The chain's CDR3 is CASSRLSGGNEQYF. For the CDR3, the DNA is TGTGCCAGCAGTCGCCTAAGCGGGGGAAACGAGCAGTACTTC.

This clone appeared a single time. V is TRBV5-1 and J is TRBJ1-1; tentatively, D is TRBD1 (5 bases). The V end was cut by 4 bases, the J end by 4 bases, with 14 bases between. CDR1 and CDR2 (germline): SGHRS, YFSETQ. The CDR3 runs to 14 residues. Here the CDR3 DNA reads TGCGCCAGCAGCCTGGCCCCGGGGGGCACTGAAGCTTTCTTT. As protein: CASSLAPGGTEAFF.